Listed below are T cell receptor beta chains from one sample, sequenced in a study of blood T cell repertoires in COVID-19. The method was immunoSEQ multiplex PCR; TCRdb's version includes in-frame clones alone and lacks a portion of them. The sample holds some 200,000 clones, about 85% seen once. Sequencing was performed on peripheral blood. These receptors were taken from a woman between 55 and 75 years old with acute or convalescent COVID-19. Each CDR3 is given with its conserved first and last residue. The D gene is left open where the match is weak. Clone size is given for some rows only: seen once, a few or many times, or a class if the clone is expanded.

v_gene,abundance,d_gene,j_gene,CDR3nt,CDR3aa
TRBV5-1,.,.,TRBJ1-1,TGCGCCAGCAGCTTGGTAAGCCCAAACACTGAAGCTTTCTTT,CASSLVSPNTEAFF
TRBV11-2,.,TRBD2,TRBJ2-7,TGTGCCAGCAGCTTAGGGTCTAGCGGGAGTGGCGCCTACGAGCAGTACTTC,CASSLGSSGSGAYEQYF
TRBV2,.,.,TRBJ1-1,TGTGCCAGCAACCCAGGGGTGCGGGCTGAAGCTTTCTTT,CASNPGVRAEAFF
TRBV7-9,few,TRBD1,TRBJ1-1,TGTGCCAGCAGCTACTCAGGGGGTAGGACTGAAGCTTTCTTT,CASSYSGGRTEAFF
TRBV7-8,.,.,TRBJ1-1,TGTGCCAGCAGCACCGGACAGAAGGGTGAAGCTTTCTTT,CASSTGQKGEAFF
TRBV4-1,.,TRBD1,TRBJ2-7,TGCGCCAGCAGCCACCCGGGACAGGGGACCTACGAGCAGTACTTC,CASSHPGQGTYEQYF
TRBV9,.,.,TRBJ1-1,TGTGCCAGCAGCGCCCGTCATACAGGGAAGGCTGAAGCTTTCTTT,CASSARHTGKAEAFF
TRBV5-1,.,.,TRBJ1-1,TGCGCCAGCAGCTTGGGGGGCATGAACACTGAAGCTTTCTTT,CASSLGGMNTEAFF
TRBV5-1,.,TRBD1,TRBJ1-2,TGCGCCAGCAGCTCGGACAGGGGACTCTATGGCTACACCTTC,CASSSDRGLYGYTF
TRBV19,.,TRBD1,TRBJ1-1,TGTGCCAGTCACGCAATGACAGGGATGAACACTGAAGCTTTCTTT,CASHAMTGMNTEAFF
TRBV23-1,.,.,TRBJ2-5,TGCGCCAGCAGTCCCTCGGGGTGGAGGCAAGAGACCCAGTACTTC,CASSPSGWRQETQYF
TRBV6-5,.,.,TRBJ1-1,TGTGCCAGCAGTTACTCCGGACTTGCGCCTGAAGCTTTCTTT,CASSYSGLAPEAFF
TRBV28,.,.,TRBJ1-2,TGTGCCAGCAGTTTATGGGCGGGCTCCTATGGCTACACCTTC,CASSLWAGSYGYTF